This T cell receptor beta chain derives from a study of cytomegalovirus exposure and HLA in healthy donors. Study results and caveats: Among TCR beta chains of equal frequency, HLA-associated ones were more clonally expanded in a later analysis. Accounts indicate the classifier identified cytomegalovirus status with strong specificity and sensitivity.

The PCR was carried out with 60 Vbeta primers and 13 Jbeta primers. The method was immunoSEQ multiplex PCR; TCRdb's version includes in-frame clones alone and lacks a portion of them. The sample holds about 120,000 clones, 55% to 65% seen once. Germline V gene lookup returns CDR1 GTSNPN and CDR2 SVGIG (reference sequence). This CDR3 contains 12 residues. This clone came up a few times. Its cognate antigen is unknown. Mismatch with germline at one junction end may stem from a read error. The sequencing input was PBMCs. The chain has TRBV30 and TRBJ2-5; TRBD1 is a possible D gene (6 bases). The clonotype was recovered from a middle-aged man in good health and CMV-seropositive. Written as DNA, the CDR3 is TGTGCCTCCGGGACACACCAGGAGACCCAGTACTTC. Residues: CASGTHQETQYF.